This T cell receptor (beta chain) was identified in a study of shared clonotypes between healthy human individuals. Whole-study context: Each donor's CD4 naive and CD4 memory cells filled three plates apiece, CD8 naive two, and CD8 memory one.

The ends were cut back, 2 bases at V and 7 bases at J, with 6 bases in the middle. Germline CDR1 SGHKS, CDR2 YYEKEE (reference sequence). The CDR3 is 12 amino acids. The run depth of the assay was deep. Each replicate PCR on the sorted subsets used roughly 210 ng DNA (approximately 27,000 T cell genomes). Data came from immunoSEQ multiplex PCR; TCRdb stores just in-frame clones and leaves some out. The sample has fewer than 400,000 clones, around two thirds seen once. Details on this clone: Other DNA sequences within the sample encode an identical CDR3.

The chain joins TRBV5-5 to TRBJ1-4, with D uncertain. Sequencing was carried out using memory CD4+ T cells sorted from blood. Sample subset: CD45RA-negative fraction. The sequence was collected from a man aged 25-45 years in good health. CDR3 sequence: CASSFSPEKLFF. The DNA for the CDR3 is TGTGCCAGCAGCTTCTCGCCTGAAAAACTGTTTTTT. The variable domain in full, with the rest retrieved from reference TRBV5-5 and TRBJ1-4, is DAGVTQSPTHLIKTRGQQVTLRCSPISGHKSVSWYQQVLGQGPQFIFQYYEKEERGRGNFPDRFSARQFPNYSSELNVNALLLGDSALYLCASSFSPEKLFFGSGTQLSVL.